What follows are 32 T cell receptor beta chains derived from one specimen sequenced in a study of cytomegalovirus exposure and HLA in healthy donors. With 60 Vbeta and 13 Jbeta primers, the PCR was carried out. Sequenced by immunoSEQ multiplex PCR; TCRdb stores in-frame clones only, minus some. The profile shows 50,000 to 70,000 clones, around 84% of them singletons. The sequenced sample was PBMCs. These TCRs come from a male donor in good health and CMV-seronegative.

The chain has TRBV30 and TRBJ1-1; D possibly corresponds to TRBD1 (6 bases). Germline CDR1 is GTSNPN and CDR2 is SVGIG (reference sequence). Trimming removed 5 bases at V and 1 base at J, with 17 bases between. CDR3 size: 15 residues. The CDR3: CAWGGPGHRNTEAFF. The CDR3 coding sequence is TGTGCCTGGGGGGGCCCGGGACATAGGAACACTGAAGCTTTCTTT.

A remark on this clone: Compared with germline, one end of the junction differs, possibly owing to a read error. This rearrangement joins TRBV6-5 to TRBJ1-1; TRBD1 aligns across 9 bases. CDR1 and CDR2 (germline): MNHEY, SVGAGI. The CDR3 runs 13 residues. In DNA, the CDR3 is TGTGCCCGCAGGACAGGGGTCTACACTGAAGCTTTCTTT. Its translation is CARRTGVYTEAFF.

The chain links TRBV27 to TRBJ2-7; possibly TRBD1 for D (6 bases). The CDR3 spans 15 residues. Trimming left V 1 base short and J 7 bases short, with 17 bases between. The germline V gene encodes CDR1 MNHEY and CDR2 SMNVEV (reference sequence). The CDR3 DNA sequence: TGTGCCAGCAGTTTATGGGGACAAACCGTGGGGGAGCAGTACTTC. Its translation is CASSLWGQTVGEQYF.

The chain combines TRBV5-4 with TRBJ1-4; TRBD1 matches at 9 bases. V trimming: 4 bases; J trimming: 8 bases; junction bases outside the gene matches: 6. This CDR3 contains 14 residues. The germline V gene has CDR1 SGHNT and CDR2 YYREEE (reference sequence). CDR3 region: CASSQQGAREKLFF. CDR3 bases: TGTGCCAGCAGCCAACAGGGGGCGAGGGAAAAACTGTTTTTT.

The V and J genes are TRBV6-5 and TRBJ2-4; D perhaps matches TRBD1 (6 bases). The CDR3 contains 15 residues. CDR1 is MNHEY and CDR2 is SVGAGI in the germline V gene. Between the trimmed V and J ends, which lost 5 bases and 9 bases, there was a span of 20 bases. CDR3 nucleotide sequence: TGTGCCAGCAGTCCATACCAGGACAGCCGCTCCATTCAGTACTTC. The encoded protein is CASSPYQDSRSIQYF.

The genes are TRBV21-1 and TRBJ1-5; TRBD1, the table's D call, was not compared with the DNA. TRBV21-1 is deemed a pseudogene. This CDR3 contains 16 residues. The CDR3: CASSKGPDSHNQPQHF. The CDR3 DNA reads TGTGCCAGCAGCAAAGGTCCCGACAGCCACAATCAGCCCCAGCATTTT.

The chain uses TRBV19 and TRBJ1-3; no definite D call. The CDR3 has 13 amino acids. V lost 7 bases to trimming and J lost 2 bases, with 9 bases between them. Per germline, CDR1 LNHDA and CDR2 SQIVND (reference sequence). The CDR3 is CASTTQPGNTIYF. The CDR3 DNA follows: TGTGCCAGTACCACACAACCTGGAAACACCATATATTTT.

To note about this clone: The junction departs from germline at one end; a sequencing error may be responsible. Distinct nucleotide sequences in the sample also encode this CDR3. The V call is TRBV4-3, the J call TRBJ2-3, with 10 nucleotides matching TRBD2. Germline CDR1 LGHNA, CDR2 YSLEER. This CDR3 comprises 17 residues. The DNA for the CDR3 is TGCGCCAGCAGCCCGGGGGTAGCGGGGGGCTTAAGGGATACGCAGTACTTT. It yields the protein CASSPGVAGGLRDTQYF.

CDR3 coding DNA: TGTGCCAGCAGCCCTCGTGGACAGGGAGGAGGCTACACCTTC. Its translation: CASSPRGQGGGYTF. This sequence joins TRBV7-2 and TRBJ1-2, with TRBD1 matching 8 bases. Germline loops: CDR1 SGHTA, CDR2 FQGNSA. The CDR3 is 14 amino acids. V was pared by 5 bases and J by 8 bases, with 10 bases of the junction left unmatched.

The chain joins TRBV5-1 to TRBJ2-1, with TRBD2 identical over 13 bases. Trimming at V came to 2 bases and at J to 9 bases, leaving 8 bases not matched to a gene. Germline V CDR1 and CDR2: SGHRS, YFSETQ. This CDR3 has 16 residues. Written as DNA, the CDR3 is TGCGCCAGCAGCTTCTACGGACTAGCGGGGGAGGGTGAGCAGTTCTTC. It yields the protein CASSFYGLAGEGEQFF.

The chain recombines TRBV4-3 with TRBJ1-4, with D perhaps TRBD1 (5 bases). This CDR3 is 15 amino acids long. The V gene lost 1 base and the J gene lost 7 bases, with 13 bases spanning the gap. Looked up from germline, CDR1 is LGHNA and CDR2 is YSLEER. The CDR3 coding sequence is TGCGCCAGCAGCCAAGCTTCTGGGACTCGTGAAAAACTGTTTTTT. Its translation: CASSQASGTREKLFF.

The V and J genes are TRBV7-8 and TRBJ2-5; 11 nucleotides line up with TRBD2. This CDR3 has 14 amino acids. J lost 3 bases, V lost 5 bases, and 2 bases had no gene match. CDR1 is SGHVS, CDR2 FQNEAQ, per germline. The CDR3 loop is CASSISGGEETQYF. The CDR3 nucleotides are TGTGCCAGCAGCATTAGCGGGGGGGAAGAGACCCAGTACTTC.

CDR3 sequence reads: CASSLVRTANTGELFF. CDR3 DNA: TGTGCCAGCAGCTTAGTGAGGACTGCGAACACCGGGGAGCTGTTTTTT. The V call is TRBV7-6, the J call TRBJ2-2; tentative D call: TRBD2 (5 bases). The V and J ends lost 1 base and 0 bases respectively, with 9 bases between them. The CDR3 consists of 16 residues. Per germline, CDR1 SGHVS and CDR2 FNYEAQ.

This chain joins TRBV2 and TRBJ1-5; TRBD1 aligns across 10 bases. The CDR3 runs 16 residues. The V segment lost 3 bases and the J segment 3 bases; nucleotides outside the gene matches: 5. CDR1 and CDR2 from the germline V gene are SNHLY and FYNNEI. The CDR3 protein is CASSDRTGGFNQPQHF. The DNA for the CDR3 is TGTGCCAGCAGTGATCGGACAGGGGGATTCAATCAGCCCCAGCATTTT. The full variable domain, rest sourced from reference TRBV2 and TRBJ1-5, is EPEVTQTPSHQVTQMGQEVILRCVPISNHLYFYWYRQILGQKVEFLVSFYNNEISEKSEIFDDQFSVERPDGSNFTLKIRSTKLEDSAMYFCASSDRTGGFNQPQHFGDGTRLSIL.

The J gene is TRBJ2-1, the V gene TRBV9; tentatively, D is TRBD1 (5 bases). This CDR3 is 15 amino acids long. The ends were cut back, 1 base at V and 6 bases at J, with 14 bases in the middle. In germline, CDR1 is SGDLS, CDR2 YYNGEE. The CDR3 DNA reads TGTGCCAGCAGCGTAACGGGCAGGGCTAGCAATGAGCAGTTCTTC. Translating gives CASSVTGRASNEQFF.

This chain links TRBV7-3 with TRBJ2-2; TRBD2 aligns across 7 bases. From germline, CDR1 is SGHTA and CDR2 FQGTGA. The junction had 7 bases not matched to a gene; V was cut back by 6 bases and J by 0 bases. The CDR3 loop spans 16 amino acids. The CDR3 sequence is CASREMAGANTGELFF. The CDR3 DNA reads TGTGCCAGCAGGGAGATGGCGGGGGCGAACACCGGGGAGCTGTTTTTT. Complete variable domain (other parts from reference TRBV7-3 and TRBJ2-2): GAGVSQTPSNKVTEKGKYVELRCDPISGHTALYWYRQSLGQGPEFLIYFQGTGAADDSGLPNDRFFAVRPEGSVSTLKIQRTERGDSAVYLCASREMAGANTGELFFGEGSRLTVL.

This clone has only one observation. The junction does not match germline at one end; this may be a read error. The rearrangement links TRBV18 to TRBJ1-4; tentatively, D is TRBD1 (5 bases). Per the germline V gene, CDR1 is KGHSH and CDR2 is LQKENI. CDR3 length: 16 amino acids. The CDR3 region is CASPPTGVATNEKLFF. CDR3 sequence (DNA): TGTGCCAGCCCACCAACAGGAGTTGCAACTAATGAAAAACTGTTTTTT.

This chain uses TRBV29-1 with TRBJ2-7; D remains ambiguous. Per germline, CDR1 SQVTM and CDR2 ANQGSEA. The CDR3 is 13 amino acids. The ends were cut back, 2 bases at V and 0 bases at J, with 8 bases in the middle. The CDR3 loop reads CSVELTSSYEQYF. CDR3 coding DNA: TGCAGCGTTGAACTTACCAGCTCCTACGAGCAGTACTTC.

The chain recombines TRBV30 with TRBJ1-2, with TRBD1 matching 7 bases. The length of the CDR3 is 12 residues. V lost 4 bases to trimming and J lost 8 bases; unmatched junction nucleotides: 7. CDR1 and CDR2 (germline): GTSNPN, SVGIG (reference sequence). CDR3 loop: CAWITGARGYTF. In DNA, the CDR3 is TGTGCCTGGATCACAGGGGCCAGGGGCTACACCTTC.

This sequence joins TRBV4-3 and TRBJ1-1; 10 positions agree with TRBD1. Germline loops: CDR1 LGHNA, CDR2 YSLEER. This CDR3 has 18 residues. J was trimmed by 5 bases and V by 0 bases; bases with no gene match: 12. This CDR3 is CASSQDFGVGQGNTEAFF. For the CDR3, the DNA is TGCGCCAGCAGCCAAGATTTTGGGGTGGGACAGGGGAATACTGAAGCTTTCTTT.

The V call is TRBV7-2, the J call TRBJ2-7, with TRBD1 as a possible D gene (5 bases). The CDR3 spans 15 residues. V dropped 1 base and J dropped 0 bases, with 10 bases sitting between them. Germline V gene sequence: CDR1 SGHTA, CDR2 FQGNSA. The CDR3 bases are TGTGCCAGCAGCTTAGGGGGCACGAGCTCCTACGAGCAGTACTTC. Translation gives CASSLGGTSSYEQYF.

The V gene is TRBV7-2, the J gene TRBJ2-5; 10 nucleotides agree with TRBD1. The CDR3 runs 14 residues. CDR1 SGHTA and CDR2 FQGNSA come from the germline V gene. V gave up 5 bases and J gave up 3 bases; unmatched junction bases: 3. In nucleotides, the CDR3 is TGTGCCAGCAGCCCGGGGACAGGGGAAGAGACCCAGTACTTC. Translating it yields CASSPGTGEETQYF.

V and J are TRBV9 and TRBJ1-2, with a weak D call TRBD1 (6 bases). The CDR3 loop spans 13 amino acids. Germline assignment: CDR1 SGDLS and CDR2 YYNGEE. Trimming removed 0 bases at V and 4 bases at J, with 7 bases between. The DNA of the CDR3 is TGTGCCAGCAGCGTAGAACAGGGCTATGGCTACACCTTC. Protein sequence: CASSVEQGYGYTF.

This rearrangement joins TRBV12-5 to TRBJ2-3; D is possibly TRBD2 (7 bases). Deletions cut 0 bases from V and 6 bases from J, with 22 bases between. Germline values: CDR1 LGHNT, CDR2 FRNRAP. The CDR3 runs 18 residues. CDR3 sequence reads: CASGLVVGGPSRFDTQYF. In nucleotides, the CDR3 is TGTGCTAGTGGTTTGGTAGTGGGGGGGCCTTCGAGGTTCGATACGCAGTATTTT.

The chain joins TRBV9 to TRBJ2-1, with 14 bases matching TRBD2. This CDR3 is built from 16 residues. Germline V gene sequence: CDR1 SGDLS, CDR2 YYNGEE. V dropped 2 bases and J dropped 9; count of bases not matched to a gene: 7. CDR3 protein: CASSVPGLAGEAEQFF. As DNA, the CDR3 is TGTGCCAGCAGCGTCCCGGGACTAGCGGGGGAGGCTGAGCAGTTCTTC.

The chain links TRBV19 to TRBJ1-2, with D unresolved. Germline values: CDR1 LNHDA, CDR2 SQIVND (reference sequence). Trimming removed 1 base at V and 0 bases at J, with 6 bases between. This CDR3 has 14 residues. The CDR3 sequence is CASSIGSSNYGYTF. CDR3 coding DNA: TGTGCCAGTAGTATAGGTTCGTCTAACTATGGCTACACCTTC.

This rearrangement joins TRBV5-1 to TRBJ2-7; 8 bases map to TRBD2. The length of the CDR3 is 14 residues. CDR1 and CDR2 from the germline V gene are SGHRS and YFSETQ. With 4 bases clipped from V and 7 bases from J, the junction kept 10 bases outside the gene matches. DNA of the CDR3: TGCGCCAGCAGCCTGGGAAGCCGGGAGGGAGAGCAGTACTTC. Translated, it gives CASSLGSREGEQYF.

The V gene is TRBV30, the J gene TRBJ2-6, with D tentatively TRBD1 (6 bases). This CDR3 is built from 13 residues. Germline CDR1 is GTSNPN and CDR2 is SVGIG (reference sequence). The V end lost 6 bases, the J end lost 4 bases, and 10 bases lay between the germline ends. The CDR3 nucleotides are TGTGCCTGTAGGACAGCCGGGGCCAACGTCCTGACTTTC. This sequence encodes CACRTAGANVLTF.

The chain combines TRBV6-4 with TRBJ2-7; TRBD2 is a possible D gene (6 bases). The germline V gene has CDR1 MRHNA and CDR2 SNTAGT. Trimming took 4 bases from V and 6 from J, leaving 13 bases between them. The CDR3 totals 13 residues. CDR3 nucleotide sequence: TGTGCCAGCAGTGCTTCCCCGGAGGGCGAGCAGTACTTC. It codes for CASSASPEGEQYF.

The chain combines TRBV9 with TRBJ2-5, with 7 bases identical to TRBD2. The J call may be in error: the DNA end matches TRBJ2-7 better. Germline V CDR1 and CDR2: SGDLS, YYNGEE. The CDR3 totals 15 residues. CDR3 coding DNA: TGTGCCAGCAGCTTAGCCGGCGGGGGTTCATACGAGCAGTACTTC. This gives the protein CASSLAGGGSYEQYF.

The chain recombines TRBV9 with TRBJ2-3; 7 bases fit TRBD2. V gave up 4 bases and J gave up 3 bases; unmatched junction bases: 11. Germline assignment: CDR1 SGDLS and CDR2 YYNGEE. The CDR3 length is 16 residues. The CDR3 region has the DNA TGTGCCAGCAGCCCCCTTGGGGGGGTGGGGACAGATACGCAGTATTTT. Protein product: CASSPLGGVGTDTQYF.

The chain joins TRBV27 to TRBJ2-2; D is undetermined. Germline V gene sequence: CDR1 MNHEY, CDR2 SMNVEV (reference sequence). This CDR3 is 11 amino acids long. V was trimmed by 6 bases and J by 8 bases, leaving 7 bases between them. The CDR3 nucleotides are TGTGCCAGCAGCCTTTTTGGGGAGCTGTTTTTT. It translates to CASSLFGELFF.